These T cell receptor beta chains were read from a single sample in a study of Graves' ophthalmopathy and Graves' hyperthyroidism. From the multiplex PCR reads, TCRdb called clonotypes with MiXCR, one entry per CDR3 protein. The repertoire holds about 740,000 distinct CDR3 sequences, with roughly two fifths as singletons. Sequencing used peripheral blood. These receptors originate from an adult man with Graves' ophthalmopathy. Each CDR3 is given with its conserved first and last residue. A D gene is named only where the DNA matches it firmly. Size values are once, few and many counts, or a class for expanded clones, and some rows have none.

many	TRBD2	TRBJ2-5	TRBV2	CASASLAVQETQYF	TGTGCCAGCGCCTCCCTAGCGGTCCAAGAGACCCAGTACTTC
-	-	TRBJ2-3	TRBV10-1	CASSEAPALGTQYF	TGCGCCAGCAGTGAAGCCCCAGCTCTCGGTACGCAGTATTTT
-	-	TRBJ1-2	TRBV10-3	CAISRDTDDGYTF	TGTGCCATCAGCCGGGACACCGACGATGGCTACACCTTC
-	-	TRBJ1-2	TRBV11-2	CASSSPPAQYGYTF	TGTGCCAGCAGCTCACCACCGGCCCAGTATGGCTACACCTTC
few	-	TRBJ1-1	TRBV7-8	CASSFVSELNTEAFF	TGTGCCAGCAGCTTCGTTTCAGAATTGAACACTGAAGCTTTCTTT
-	-	TRBJ1-1	TRBV14	CASSPAGGGRRAFF	TGTGCCAGCAGCCCCGCGGGGGGGGGCCGACGAGCTTTCTTT
-	-	TRBJ1-3	TRBV7-2	CASSDLNYGYTIYF	TGTGCCAGCAGCGACCTAAACTATGGCTACACCATATATTTT
-	TRBD1	TRBJ2-2	TRBV7-9	CASSDRGNGELFF	TGTGCCAGCAGCGACAGGGGCAACGGGGAGCTGTTTTTT
once	TRBD1	TRBJ2-7	TRBV11-1	CASSLTGERVGQYF	TGTGCCAGCAGCTTGACAGGGGAAAGGGTCGGGCAGTACTTC
many	-	TRBJ2-2	TRBV7-9	CASSFIGTGELFF	TGTGCCAGCAGCTTTATTGGGACCGGGGAGCTGTTTTTT
few	-	TRBJ1-5	TRBV20-1	CSARDDLVGGSNQPQHF	TGCAGTGCTAGAGATGATTTAGTGGGGGGTAGCAATCAGCCCCAGCATTTT
-	TRBD1	TRBJ1-2	TRBV25-1	CASSPGTANGRYTF	TGTGCCAGCAGCCCCGGGACAGCGAATGGTCGCTACACCTTC
-	TRBD1	TRBJ2-5	TRBV19	CASSGQGAETQYF	TGTGCCAGTAGTGGACAGGGGGCAGAGACCCAGTACTTC
-	TRBD1	TRBJ1-2	TRBV19	CASSIKTGGRREGYTF	TGTGCCAGTAGTATTAAGACAGGGGGAAGAAGGGAGGGCTACACCTTC
many	-	TRBJ2-7	TRBV9	CASSVGGVSYEQYF	TGTGCCAGCAGCGTAGGGGGAGTTTCCTACGAGCAGTACTTC
-	TRBD2	TRBJ2-7	TRBV20-1	CSASPGRARNEQYF	TGCAGTGCTAGTCCCGGGAGGGCCAGGAACGAGCAGTACTTC
few	-	TRBJ2-5	TRBV11-1	CASSFSFGPGIFQETQYF	TGTGCCAGCAGCTTTTCGTTTGGGCCGGGGATTTTCCAAGAGACCCAGTACTTC
few	-	TRBJ1-1	TRBV11-2	CASSKWGGEAFF	TGTGCCAGCAGTAAATGGGGGGGTGAAGCTTTCTTT
-	TRBD2	TRBJ2-7	TRBV28	CASSSSLAGLAYEQYF	TGTGCCAGCAGTTCATCCCTAGCGGGTTTGGCCTACGAGCAGTACTTC
once	TRBD1	TRBJ2-7	TRBV7-9	CASSLTGVSVEQYF	TGTGCCAGCAGCTTAACAGGGGTGTCGGTCGAGCAGTACTTC
-	-	TRBJ2-2	TRBV25-1	CASSYSAGAGELFF	TGTGCCAGCAGTTACTCGGCAGGGGCCGGGGAGCTGTTTTTT
-	TRBD1	TRBJ1-1	TRBV20-1	CSAAQGAKAFF	TGCAGTGCTGCACAGGGGGCTAAAGCTTTCTTT
-	TRBD2	TRBJ2-2	TRBV7-9	CASSAIAGGAGELFF	TGTGCCAGCAGCGCTATAGCGGGAGGGGCCGGGGAGCTGTTTTTT
few	-	TRBJ2-7	TRBV10-3	CASSPRSGFQYF	TGTGCCAGCAGTCCCCGAAGTGGGTTCCAGTACTTC
many	TRBD1	TRBJ1-1	TRBV7-9	CASSLRQGNTEAFF	TGTGCCAGCAGCTTAAGACAGGGTAACACTGAAGCTTTCTTT
many	-	TRBJ2-2	TRBV7-9	CASSPVGGTGELFF	TGTGCCAGCAGCCCGGTAGGGGGCACCGGGGAGCTGTTTTTT
many	-	TRBJ2-7	TRBV5-1	CASSLSPATYEQYF	TGCGCCAGCAGCTTATCGCCAGCTACCTACGAGCAGTACTTC
-	-	TRBJ2-7	TRBV5-1	CASSYDVEAYEQYF	TGCGCCAGCAGCTATGATGTCGAGGCCTACGAGCAGTACTTC
few	-	TRBJ1-1	TRBV11-2	CASSLEFLSVTMNTEAFF	TGTGCCAGCAGCTTAGAATTTCTGAGTGTGACCATGAACACTGAAGCTTTCTTT
-	-	TRBJ1-2	TRBV2	CASRPGANGYTF	TGTGCCAGCAGGCCAGGGGCGAACGGCTACACCTTC
-	-	TRBJ2-6	TRBV11-1	CASSLAPGAGANVLTF	TGTGCCAGCAGCTTAGCTCCGGGGGCTGGGGCCAACGTCCTGACTTTC
few	TRBD2	TRBJ2-7	TRBV9	CASSRDYRYEQYF	TGTGCCAGCTCGCGGGACTACCGCTACGAGCAGTACTTC
-	-	TRBJ2-7	TRBV5-6	CASSLGRGDVEQYF	TGTGCCAGCAGCTTAGGCAGGGGGGATGTGGAGCAGTACTTC
many	TRBD1	TRBJ1-1	TRBV25-1	CASRNQGGTEAFF	TGTGCCAGCAGAAATCAGGGGGGTACTGAAGCTTTCTTT
-	-	TRBJ1-4	TRBV2	CASSSADSEKLFF	TGTGCCAGCAGTTCGGCGGACAGTGAAAAACTGTTTTTT
many	-	TRBJ2-5	TRBV29-1	CSVPPAEGGETQYF	TGCAGCGTGCCCCCTGCAGAGGGGGGTGAGACCCAGTACTTC
-	-	TRBJ2-5	TRBV25-1	CASGSRRETQYF	TGTGCCAGCGGGTCTAGACGAGAGACCCAGTACTTC
few	TRBD1	TRBJ1-5	TRBV20-1	CSARTPGTVNQPQHF	TGCAGTGCTAGGACCCCCGGGACAGTAAATCAGCCCCAGCATTTT
few	TRBD2	TRBJ2-7	TRBV7-9	CASSPRLAGGWGEQYF	TGTGCCAGCAGTCCACGACTAGCGGGAGGCTGGGGCGAGCAGTACTTC
-	-	TRBJ2-7	TRBV11-2	CASSLSPARNEQYF	TGTGCCAGCAGCTTATCCCCGGCCAGGAACGAGCAGTACTTC
-	-	TRBJ2-7	TRBV20-1	CSARSEGFEQYF	TGCAGTGCTAGATCGGAGGGTTTCGAGCAGTACTTC
-	TRBD1	TRBJ2-7	TRBV7-9	CASSLPGTGYEQYF	TGTGCCAGCAGCTTGCCCGGGACAGGCTACGAGCAGTACTTC